This is a list of T cell receptor beta chains from one sample in a study of T cells in Graves' hyperthyroidism and ophthalmopathy. In TCRdb, the multiplex PCR reads were re-called with MiXCR into one record per CDR3 protein. This table holds roughly 350,000 distinct CDR3 sequences, roughly 14% found once. Material for sequencing was blood. Source of these receptors: a woman aged 25 to 39 with Graves' hyperthyroidism. The CDR3 runs from the conserved cysteine through the conserved F or W. Each record gives: J gene, clone size, V gene, D gene, CDR3 DNA, CDR3 protein. D genes are given only for firm matches. The size field is filled for only some rows; it gives once, few, many or a size class.

j_gene: TRBJ2-5
abundance: -
v_gene: TRBV11-2
d_gene: TRBD1
CDR3nt: TGTGCCAGCAGCCACGTGCAGGGGGCTGGGGAGACCCAGTACTTC
CDR3aa: CASSHVQGAGETQYF

j_gene: TRBJ2-7
abundance: few
v_gene: TRBV2
d_gene: -
CDR3nt: TGTGCCAGCAGAAACCAGGGTGACTCCTACGAGCAGTACTTC
CDR3aa: CASRNQGDSYEQYF

j_gene: TRBJ2-1
abundance: few
v_gene: TRBV6-5
d_gene: TRBD2
CDR3nt: TGTGCCAGCAGTTACTCGGTGGGAGGGCCTGCTGAGCAGTTCTTC
CDR3aa: CASSYSVGGPAEQFF

j_gene: TRBJ2-4
abundance: -
v_gene: TRBV20-1
d_gene: -
CDR3nt: TGCAGTGCTAGAGATCTCCCGGCCAAAAACATTCAGTACTTC
CDR3aa: CSARDLPAKNIQYF

j_gene: TRBJ2-1
abundance: few
v_gene: TRBV2
d_gene: -
CDR3nt: TGTGCCGGCAGTGATCTAGCGAGCTCCTACAATGAGCAGTTCTTC
CDR3aa: CAGSDLASSYNEQFF

j_gene: TRBJ1-5
abundance: many
v_gene: TRBV18
d_gene: -
CDR3nt: TGTGCCAGCTCACCGGCAAGAGATCAGCCCCAGCATTTT
CDR3aa: CASSPARDQPQHF

j_gene: TRBJ2-7
abundance: -
v_gene: TRBV20-1
d_gene: TRBD2
CDR3nt: TGCAGTGCTAGAGAGGTCGGTTGGGCTACTAGCGGCTACGAGCAGTACTTC
CDR3aa: CSAREVGWATSGYEQYF

j_gene: TRBJ2-1
abundance: few
v_gene: TRBV5-6
d_gene: TRBD2
CDR3nt: TGTGCCAGCAGCTTGGCTAGCGGGAGGGATGAGCAGTTCTTC
CDR3aa: CASSLASGRDEQFF

j_gene: TRBJ2-1
abundance: many
v_gene: TRBV2
d_gene: TRBD2
CDR3nt: TGTGCCAGCAGTGATGGGGCTAGCGGGAGGGCCGCCTACAATGAGCAGTTCTTC
CDR3aa: CASSDGASGRAAYNEQFF

j_gene: TRBJ2-5
abundance: few
v_gene: TRBV20-1
d_gene: TRBD2
CDR3nt: TGCAGTGCTAGACCGTCCGGGACTAGCGGAGAGACCCAGTACTTC
CDR3aa: CSARPSGTSGETQYF

j_gene: TRBJ1-1
abundance: many
v_gene: TRBV2
d_gene: -
CDR3nt: TGTGCCAGCCTTACCGGGACAACGGGAACTGAAGCTTTCTTT
CDR3aa: CASLTGTTGTEAFF

j_gene: TRBJ1-1
abundance: many
v_gene: TRBV28
d_gene: -
CDR3nt: TGTGCCAGCAGTTTATCCCTAATTGAAGCTTTCTTT
CDR3aa: CASSLSLIEAFF

j_gene: TRBJ2-7
abundance: -
v_gene: TRBV19
d_gene: TRBD1
CDR3nt: TGTGCCAGTAGTATACGGGACAGGAGCGAGTACGAGCAGTACTTC
CDR3aa: CASSIRDRSEYEQYF

j_gene: TRBJ2-3
abundance: many
v_gene: TRBV28
d_gene: -
CDR3nt: TGTGCCAGCACTGAATTGGGAGGTCTCGGTTTTTCGCGTACGCAGTATTTT
CDR3aa: CASTELGGLGFSRTQYF

j_gene: TRBJ2-3
abundance: -
v_gene: TRBV6-1
d_gene: -
CDR3nt: TGTGCCAGCAGCCCGGGGTGGGGGGAGGCCTCCGATTTCACAGATACGCAGTATTTT
CDR3aa: CASSPGWGEASDFTDTQYF

j_gene: TRBJ2-3
abundance: -
v_gene: TRBV7-8
d_gene: -
CDR3nt: TGTGCCAGCAGCTTATCGGCGTCAGATACGCAGTATTTT
CDR3aa: CASSLSASDTQYF

j_gene: TRBJ1-5
abundance: many
v_gene: TRBV6-1
d_gene: -
CDR3nt: TGTGCCAGCAGTGAAAGTGTTGGGGAGCCCCAGCATTTT
CDR3aa: CASSESVGEPQHF

j_gene: TRBJ1-5
abundance: -
v_gene: TRBV15
d_gene: -
CDR3nt: TGTGCCACCAATCAGGGGTATAGCAATCAGCCCCAGCATTTT
CDR3aa: CATNQGYSNQPQHF

j_gene: TRBJ2-3
abundance: few
v_gene: TRBV5-1
d_gene: TRBD1
CDR3nt: TGCGCCAGCTCCCGGGACAGGGTAACAGATACGCAGTATTTT
CDR3aa: CASSRDRVTDTQYF

j_gene: TRBJ1-1
abundance: many
v_gene: TRBV2
d_gene: -
CDR3nt: TGTGCCAGCAGGACAGGGAACACTGAAGCTTTCTTT
CDR3aa: CASRTGNTEAFF

j_gene: TRBJ2-2
abundance: -
v_gene: TRBV7-9
d_gene: TRBD1
CDR3nt: TGTGCCAGCAGCTTTTCGAGCAGGGGGTTAAACACCGGGGAGCTGTTTTTT
CDR3aa: CASSFSSRGLNTGELFF

j_gene: TRBJ2-7
abundance: -
v_gene: TRBV7-6
d_gene: -
CDR3nt: TGTGCCAGCAGCAATTCCCTAGCGTCGAGCTCCTACGAGCAGTACTTC
CDR3aa: CASSNSLASSSYEQYF

j_gene: TRBJ2-5
abundance: -
v_gene: TRBV4-1
d_gene: -
CDR3nt: TGCGCCAGCAGCCAAGACCCTAGGGAGACCCAGTACTTC
CDR3aa: CASSQDPRETQYF

j_gene: TRBJ1-1
abundance: -
v_gene: TRBV29-1
d_gene: TRBD1
CDR3nt: TGCAGCGCAGGGGCTGGACAGGGGACTGAAGCTTTCTTT
CDR3aa: CSAGAGQGTEAFF

j_gene: TRBJ1-1
abundance: many
v_gene: TRBV28
d_gene: -
CDR3nt: TGTGCCAGCAGTTTAACGGGCAGTTGGAACACTGAAGCTTTCTTT
CDR3aa: CASSLTGSWNTEAFF

j_gene: TRBJ1-4
abundance: many
v_gene: TRBV7-2
d_gene: TRBD1
CDR3nt: TGTGCCAGCAGCTACGACAGGGGCTTTGAAAAACTGTTTTTT
CDR3aa: CASSYDRGFEKLFF

j_gene: TRBJ2-7
abundance: few
v_gene: TRBV20-1
d_gene: -
CDR3nt: TGCAGTGCTGGCTACCCGGTGAGCTACGAGCAGTACTTC
CDR3aa: CSAGYPVSYEQYF

j_gene: TRBJ2-1
abundance: many
v_gene: TRBV5-1
d_gene: -
CDR3nt: TGCGCCAGCAGGAGGGACTTCTCCGGCAATGAGCAGTTCTTC
CDR3aa: CASRRDFSGNEQFF

j_gene: TRBJ2-1
abundance: many
v_gene: TRBV18
d_gene: -
CDR3nt: TGTGCCAGCTCACGGAGTTACAATGAGCAGTTCTTC
CDR3aa: CASSRSYNEQFF

j_gene: TRBJ2-6
abundance: -
v_gene: TRBV19
d_gene: -
CDR3nt: TGTGCCAGTAGTATAGGGACACCCGGGGCCAACGTCCTGACTTTC
CDR3aa: CASSIGTPGANVLTF

j_gene: TRBJ1-1
abundance: many
v_gene: TRBV6-1
d_gene: -
CDR3nt: TGTGCCAGCAAGCGGATCATGAACACTGAAGCTTTCTTT
CDR3aa: CASKRIMNTEAFF

j_gene: TRBJ2-2
abundance: many
v_gene: TRBV12-3/TRBV12-4
d_gene: -
CDR3nt: TGTGCCAGCAGTACAGGGAAAAGTAAGAACACCGGGGAGCTGTTTTTT
CDR3aa: CASSTGKSKNTGELFF

j_gene: TRBJ2-7
abundance: few
v_gene: TRBV18
d_gene: TRBD1
CDR3nt: TGTGCCAGCTCACCACAGGGACAGTACGAGCAGTACTTC
CDR3aa: CASSPQGQYEQYF

j_gene: TRBJ1-2
abundance: -
v_gene: TRBV28
d_gene: -
CDR3nt: TGTGCCAGCAGCTCAGACGGCACTAACTATGGCTACACCTTC
CDR3aa: CASSSDGTNYGYTF

j_gene: TRBJ2-7
abundance: many
v_gene: TRBV29-1
d_gene: -
CDR3nt: TGCAGCGTTGACGGGGGATCCACCTACGAGCAGTACTTC
CDR3aa: CSVDGGSTYEQYF

j_gene: TRBJ2-4
abundance: many
v_gene: TRBV19
d_gene: TRBD2
CDR3nt: TGTGCCAGTAGTATAGGACGGCTAGCGGGCGGGGTGGCCAAAAACATTCAGTACTTC
CDR3aa: CASSIGRLAGGVAKNIQYF

j_gene: TRBJ2-1
abundance: -
v_gene: TRBV29-1
d_gene: -
CDR3nt: TGCAGCGTTGAAACAGCGGATAATGAGCAGTTCTTC
CDR3aa: CSVETADNEQFF

j_gene: TRBJ1-1
abundance: -
v_gene: TRBV30
d_gene: -
CDR3nt: TGTGCCTGGAGTGTAGGACAGATTGAAGCTTTCTTT
CDR3aa: CAWSVGQIEAFF

j_gene: TRBJ2-3
abundance: many
v_gene: TRBV24-1
d_gene: TRBD2
CDR3nt: TGTGCCACCAGTGATTTAGGAGGGACTAGCGGGAGTAATACGCAGTATTTT
CDR3aa: CATSDLGGTSGSNTQYF

j_gene: TRBJ2-2
abundance: -
v_gene: TRBV19
d_gene: -
CDR3nt: TGTGCCAGTAGTAAGGGAAGGAACACCGGGGAGCTGTTTTTT
CDR3aa: CASSKGRNTGELFF

j_gene: TRBJ2-1
abundance: few
v_gene: TRBV20-1
d_gene: TRBD1
CDR3nt: TGCAGTGGTTTCCGGGACAGGGGTTCCAATGAGCAGTTCTTC
CDR3aa: CSGFRDRGSNEQFF

j_gene: TRBJ2-5
abundance: many
v_gene: TRBV30
d_gene: TRBD2
CDR3nt: TGTGCCTGGAGTCCGGGACTAGCGGGGGCCCGAGAGACCCAGTACTTC
CDR3aa: CAWSPGLAGARETQYF

j_gene: TRBJ2-3
abundance: many
v_gene: TRBV11-2
d_gene: TRBD2
CDR3nt: TGTGCCAGCAGCTTCGGGGCGGGAGCGGAAGATACGCAGTATTTT
CDR3aa: CASSFGAGAEDTQYF

j_gene: TRBJ2-1
abundance: few
v_gene: TRBV3-1
d_gene: -
CDR3nt: TGTGCCAGCAGCCACGAGCGGGCGGACAATGAGCAGTTCTTC
CDR3aa: CASSHERADNEQFF

j_gene: TRBJ2-7
abundance: -
v_gene: TRBV28
d_gene: TRBD2
CDR3nt: TGTGCCAGCAGCCACGGGACTACCGTAAACGAGCAGTACTTC
CDR3aa: CASSHGTTVNEQYF

j_gene: TRBJ2-3
abundance: once
v_gene: TRBV12-3/TRBV12-4
d_gene: -
CDR3nt: TGTACCAGCAGCACCAACGGTGATACGCAGTATTTT
CDR3aa: CTSSTNGDTQYF

j_gene: TRBJ2-5
abundance: many
v_gene: TRBV12-3/TRBV12-4
d_gene: -
CDR3nt: TGTGCCAGCAGTAACTTGAGCCAAGAGACCCAGTACTTC
CDR3aa: CASSNLSQETQYF

j_gene: TRBJ2-5
abundance: many
v_gene: TRBV28
d_gene: -
CDR3nt: TGTGCCAGCAGTTTAGGTGTCAGGGGGAGGGAAGAGACCCAGTACTTC
CDR3aa: CASSLGVRGREETQYF

j_gene: TRBJ2-2
abundance: few
v_gene: TRBV25-1
d_gene: -
CDR3nt: TGTGCCACCCAAGTTTACACCGGGGAGCTGTTTTTT
CDR3aa: CATQVYTGELFF

j_gene: TRBJ1-1
abundance: many
v_gene: TRBV20-1
d_gene: TRBD1
CDR3nt: TGCAGTGCTAGAGATAGAAGGACAGGGGTAACTGAAGCTTTCTTT
CDR3aa: CSARDRRTGVTEAFF